These T cell receptor beta chains were read from a single sample in a study of blood T cell repertoires in COVID-19. Using immunoSEQ multiplex PCR, the repertoire was profiled, and TCRdb retains in-frame clones only, with some absent. The sample lists 120,000 to 150,000 clones; roughly 84% were seen once. Source material: PBMCs or T cells enriched from blood (not recorded which). The receptors stem from a woman aged 50 to 60 who had been exposed to COVID-19. The conserved cysteine and the conserved F or W are not part of the CDR3 here.

j_call v_call cdr3_aa
TRBJ2-7 TRBV7-3 ASSPTTGSREQY
TRBJ2-7 TRBV3-1/TRBV3-2 ASSQDGLAGGLTLSYEQY
TRBJ1-6 TRBV2 ASTQLGGVGSPLH
TRBJ2-5 TRBV27 ASAAGTGQETQY
TRBJ1-4 TRBV5-4 ASSARQGTNEKLF
TRBJ1-2 TRBV7-2 ASREQGAGGYT
TRBJ1-1 TRBV27 ASSGRGTEAF
TRBJ1-2 TRBV6-2/TRBV6-3 ASSYSTGPAGYT
TRBJ1-5 TRBV6-5 ASTRDRGGEQPQH
TRBJ1-5 TRBV5-1 ASSLGGIDQPQH
TRBJ2-2 TRBV2 ASRGDPNTGELF
TRBJ2-7 TRBV7-2 ASSLAGGIDRSYEQY
TRBJ2-7 TRBV6-1 ASSERGRSSYEQY
TRBJ2-7 TRBV19 ASSDPGQGSYEQY
TRBJ2-1 TRBV5-4 ASSLGLAGDNEQF
TRBJ1-5 TRBV7-9 AVSGGSQPQH
TRBJ2-7 TRBV10-2 ASRNRGNEQY
TRBJ2-7 TRBV19 ASSHGTSGGEQY
TRBJ2-3 TRBV7-8 ASRLAEITDTQY
TRBJ2-5 TRBV6-5 ASSLPASEETQY
TRBJ1-1 TRBV5-1 ASSMTGGNTEAF
TRBJ2-7 TRBV5-1 ASSSGLAEPDYEQY
TRBJ1-3 TRBV28 ASSDRRPWNTIY
TRBJ1-5 TRBV19 ASTGMGSNQPQH
TRBJ2-5 TRBV6-2/TRBV6-3 ASSFYPPTGDGETQY
TRBJ2-3 TRBV19 ASSIGFSSTDTQY
TRBJ1-6 TRBV4-1 ASSQDWDRERSPLH
TRBJ1-2 TRBV6-5 ASSYNRDGYT
TRBJ2-7 TRBV4-1 ASGDLGGSYEQY
TRBJ1-2 TRBV14 ASSQGTGLIYGYT
TRBJ2-2 TRBV4-3 ASSQTPDRLNTGELF
TRBJ2-7 TRBV5-4 ASSPVGSGEQY
TRBJ2-7 TRBV7-9 ASSAPPRGGKYEQY
TRBJ1-1 TRBV19 ASNTGGQVMNTEAF
TRBJ2-1 TRBV11-2 ASSSERPSGILKNEQF
TRBJ2-3 TRBV5-1 ASNRVLSTDTQY
TRBJ2-7 TRBV18 ASSTGASGTIVQY
TRBJ1-5 TRBV27 ASSLSIGGGAQH
TRBJ2-5 TRBV2 ASGRGAYETQY
TRBJ2-7 TRBV11-2 ASSFSKTDIRDEQY
TRBJ1-2 TRBV27 ASSPYYPDKFGYT
TRBJ2-2 TRBV7-8 ASSSGTSGGGITGELF
TRBJ2-7 TRBV6-5 ASRTVGYYEQY
TRBJ1-4 TRBV9 ASSPSTGNNEKLF
TRBJ2-1 TRBV11-2 ASSLGREVAGGPQF